The rows below give T cell receptor beta chains drawn from one sample of a study of graft-versus-host responses after intestinal transplantation. The table came from immunoSEQ multiplex PCR; TCRdb's copy has only in-frame clones and leaves some out. Here the sample spans fewer than 8,500 clones, 83% being singletons. The sample consisted of ileum tissue, taken roughly 300 days after intestinal transplant. The receptors stem from a human patient who received an intestinal transplant, so some T cells may come from the graft donor. Each CDR3 is given with its conserved first and last residue. The D gene is left open where the match is weak. Clone sizes are given selectively: once, few, many, or a class where the clone is expanded.

>.|TRBJ2-5|.|TRBV7-9
CASSLAQGHGTQYF
TGTGCCAGCAGCTTAGCACAGGGACACGGGACCCAGTACTTC
>TRBD1|TRBJ2-7|.|TRBV5-5
CASSLWGGQGKDEQYF
TGTGCCAGCAGCTTGTGGGGTGGACAGGGGAAGGACGAGCAGTACTTC
>TRBD2|TRBJ2-7|.|TRBV10-3
CAIRAGPILSYEQYF
TGTGCCATCAGAGCGGGACCGATACTTTCCTACGAGCAGTACTTC
>.|TRBJ2-3|.|TRBV7-2
CASSFTDTQYF
TGTGCCAGCAGCTTCACAGATACGCAGTATTTT
>.|TRBJ2-1|.|TRBV18
CASSPGGNNEQFF
TGTGCCAGCTCACCAGGGGGGAACAATGAGCAGTTCTTC
>.|TRBJ1-2|.|TRBV21-1
CASSKRTAGTEHGYTF
TGTGCCAGCAGCAAAAGAACGGCAGGGACAGAGCATGGCTACACCTTC
>TRBD2|TRBJ2-5|.|TRBV9
CASSVISGGEGTQYF
TGTGCCAGCAGCGTAATATCGGGAGGGGAAGGGACCCAGTACTTC
>.|TRBJ2-2|few|TRBV6-1
CASREWRGLGGELFF
TGTGCCAGCAGAGAATGGAGGGGGTTGGGCGGGGAGCTGTTTTTT
>.|TRBJ2-3|.|TRBV5-1
CASSYGYTDTQYF
TGCGCCAGCAGCTACGGATACACAGATACGCAGTATTTT
>.|TRBJ1-2|.|TRBV28
CASSLGTSSGANYGYTF
TGTGCCAGCAGTTTAGGCACCTCGTCTGGGGCTAACTATGGCTACACCTTC
>TRBD1|TRBJ1-4|.|TRBV7-4
CASSPRDRGLWSNEKLFF
TGTGCCAGCAGCCCCCGGGACAGGGGGCTTTGGTCTAATGAAAAACTGTTTTTT
>.|TRBJ1-6|.|TRBV5-5
CASTTALAHNSPLHF
TGTGCCAGCACCACCGCCCTCGCGCATAATTCACCCCTCCACTTT
>.|TRBJ1-3|.|TRBV28
CASSQGGIFGNTIYF
TGTGCCAGCAGTCAAGGGGGTATCTTTGGAAACACCATATATTTT
>.|TRBJ1-1|.|TRBV11-2
CSSSPHPHRRRTEAFF
TGTTCCAGCAGCCCGCACCCGCACAGGCGAAGGACTGAAGCTTTCTTT
>.|TRBJ1-5|few|TRBV6-1
CASRVQHSNQPQHF
TGTGCCAGCAGGGTACAGCATAGCAATCAGCCCCAGCATTTT
>.|TRBJ2-3|.|TRBV7-2
CASSLEGEGDTQYF
TGTGCCAGCAGCTTAGAGGGCGAGGGAGATACGCAGTATTTT
>.|TRBJ1-4|.|TRBV6-5
CASSPREANEKLFF
TGTGCCAGCAGTCCCAGGGAGGCGAATGAAAAACTGTTTTTT
>TRBD1|TRBJ2-2|.|TRBV6-1
CASSGSGQGRELFF
TGTGCCAGCAGTGGATCGGGACAGGGAAGGGAGCTGTTTTTT
>.|TRBJ2-2|.|TRBV12-5
CASGLDTGELFF
TGTGCTAGTGGTTTGGACACCGGGGAGCTGTTTTTT
>TRBD2|TRBJ2-1|.|TRBV7-9
CASSPAQREVQFF
TGTGCCAGCAGCCCAGCCCAGCGGGAGGTGCAGTTCTTC
>TRBD1|TRBJ2-1|.|TRBV10-2
CASSEARGQGEFF
TGCGCCAGCAGTGAGGCTCGCGGACAGGGGGAGTTCTTC
>TRBD2|TRBJ2-7|.|TRBV4-2
CASSQETSGYEQYF
TGTGCCAGCAGCCAAGAAACTAGCGGGTACGAGCAGTACTTC
>TRBD2|TRBJ2-1|.|TRBV7-3
CASSSLAGGYNEQFF
TGTGCCAGCAGCTCGCTAGCGGGAGGGTACAATGAGCAGTTCTTC
>.|TRBJ2-5|.|TRBV5-6
CASSPLMQGQTQYF
TGTGCCAGCAGCCCCCTTATGCAGGGTCAGACCCAGTACTTC
>.|TRBJ2-7|few|TRBV5-6
CASSLAQGGWVGYEQYF
TGTGCCAGCAGCTTGGCACAGGGGGGGTGGGTCGGGTACGAGCAGTACTTC
>.|TRBJ2-7|.|TRBV5-4
CASSPRAYEQYF
TGTGCCAGCAGCCCGAGGGCTTACGAGCAGTACTTC
>TRBD2|TRBJ2-3|.|TRBV4-1
CASSQDKAGANTQYF
TGCGCCAGCAGCCAAGATAAAGCGGGGGCCAATACGCAGTATTTT
>.|TRBJ1-2|.|TRBV28
CASRRVPGLRYGYTF
TGTGCCAGCAGAAGAGTTCCCGGGCTGCGCTATGGCTACACCTTC
>.|TRBJ2-5|.|TRBV5-1
CASSLGGSQETQYF
TGCGCCAGCAGCTTGGGGGGATCCCAGGAGACCCAGTACTTC
>TRBD2|TRBJ2-1|.|TRBV28
CASSLYREGLYNEQFF
TGTGCCAGCAGTTTATATCGGGAGGGCCTTTACAATGAGCAGTTCTTC
>.|TRBJ2-7|.|TRBV7-3
CASSLTGQWSCLCEQYF
TGTGCCAGCAGCTTAACTGGGCAATGGTCATGCCTTTGCGAGCAGTACTTC
>TRBD1|TRBJ2-7|few|TRBV6-5
CASSYRDRGRGQYF
TGTGCCAGCTCGTATAGGGACAGGGGGCGCGGGCAGTACTTC
>.|TRBJ2-7|.|TRBV5-4
CASSLGQGASYEQYF
TGTGCCAGCAGCTTGGGCCAGGGTGCCTCCTACGAGCAGTACTTC
>TRBD2|TRBJ2-5|.|TRBV7-7
CASSSSGRKETQYF
TGTGCTAGCAGCTCTAGCGGGAGGAAGGAGACCCAGTACTTC
>.|TRBJ1-1|.|TRBV6-1
CASSERENTEAFF
TGTGCCAGCAGTGAACGGGAGAACACTGAAGCTTTCTTT
>.|TRBJ1-1|few|TRBV6-5
CASSTRSWEAFF
TGTGCCAGCAGTACCAGATCGTGGGAAGCTTTCTTT
>.|TRBJ2-7|.|TRBV6-1
CASSEAGGSYEQYF
TGTGCCAGCAGTGAAGCAGGGGGCTCCTACGAGCAGTACTTC
>.|TRBJ2-7|.|TRBV27
CASSFGKGDSYEQYF
TGTGCCAGCAGTTTCGGAAAGGGGGACTCCTACGAGCAGTACTTC
>.|TRBJ2-2|.|TRBV7-9
CASSSGPPLGLTGELFF
TGTGCCAGCAGCTCCGGACCACCCCTCGGTCTCACCGGGGAGCTGTTTTTT
>TRBD2|TRBJ2-5|.|TRBV4-2
CASSQEAGAVETQYF
TGTGCCAGCAGCCAAGAAGCGGGAGCGGTGGAGACCCAGTACTTC
>.|TRBJ1-5|.|TRBV1
CTSSQFPQHF
TGCACCAGCAGCCAATTCCCCCAGCATTTT
>.|TRBJ1-3|.|TRBV2
CASSELEIVSSGNTIYF
TGTGCCAGCAGTGAATTGGAAATCGTGAGCTCTGGAAACACCATATATTTT
>.|TRBJ2-1|.|TRBV11-1
CASSGGTSYNEQFF
TGTGCCAGCAGCGGGGGGACCTCCTACAATGAGCAGTTCTTC
>.|TRBJ1-6|once|TRBV18
CASSPGFESPLHF
TGTGCCAGCTCACCAGGGTTCGAGTCACCCCTCCACTTT